Here is one T cell receptor beta chain with its context. Its target is not known. Each UMI harboured a 6-nucleotide sample barcode and was appended via template switching. Two rounds of nested PCR, of 16 and 9 cycles, were run on TCRalpha and TCRbeta cDNA. TCRdb reprocessed the 5' RACE reads; each CDR3 protein has one entry and no DNA is given. The data show about 300,000 distinct CDR3 sequences, and the top ten clones hold 5.5% to 6.5%. This CDR3 has 16 residues. Germline CDR1 is MNHNS and CDR2 is SASEGT. Whole blood supplied total RNA, and T cells were not sorted. The record originates from a study of monozygotic twins with inflammatory bowel disease. General study findings and limits: Lower sharing of clonotypes with other individuals was seen in IBD patients than in healthy twins. This was most marked in patients showing signs of disease activity.

The origin of this receptor is a human donor with ulcerative colitis or Crohn's disease, or a healthy co-twin of an affected twin (not recorded which). The genes are TRBV6-1 and TRBJ2-7; TCRdb proposes TRBD2, but this gene call is untestable without DNA. Sequencing was performed on blood. This chain's CDR3 is CASSEQRLAGPYEQYF.